This TCR beta chain is drawn from a study of blood T cells in healthy people across ages. Points from the study as a whole: Researchers judged that diversity estimates from one million T cells fell short of true values.

A second PCR, run for 7 to 11 cycles, used a sample-barcoded 5' primer plus a J-beta primer mix. TCRdb called the 5' RACE reads again in MiXCR, with one record for every CDR3 protein. The sample includes 500,000 to 700,000 distinct CDR3 sequences, approximately 30% of them seen just once. Notes on this clonotype: Its antigen is as yet unknown. This may come from a read error, since a much larger clone is one base off.

V shed 2 bases, J shed 11 bases, and the junction held 10 bases outside the gene matches. The germline CDR1 and CDR2 sequences are SGHAT and FQNNGV. The CDR3 is 15 amino acids. Sequenced sample: blood. The TCR was taken from an elderly woman in good health. V usage is TRBV11-2 and J usage is TRBJ2-1; 9 bases fit TRBD2. The CDR3 region is CASSLRPSGEDKQFF. Written as DNA, the CDR3 is TGTGCCAGCAGCTTACGGCCTAGCGGGGAAGATAAGCAGTTCTTC.